The clone carrying this T cell receptor (beta chain) was picked up one time. The germline CDR1 and CDR2 sequences are MDHEN and SYDVKM. Trimming took 5 bases from V and 2 from J; bases not matched to a gene: 19. The CDR3 totals 19 residues. This sample was taken from a study of shared clonotypes between healthy human individuals. Sequencing used immunoSEQ multiplex PCR; TCRdb keeps in-frame clones, though not all of them. In the table there are about 2.3 million clones, approximately 95% of which are singletons. The rearrangement uses TRBV28 and TRBJ2-7; 9 bases align to TRBD2. Specimen: naive CD4+ T cells from PBMCs. The subset was: CD45RA+ positively selected. The source of this sequence is a man aged 18-30 years in good health. Some clones in this sample may be carry-over from other donors' samples. The CDR3 coding sequence is TGTGCCAGCAGTCCCCAGGGGGGGACTAGCTTAAATCGTGCCTACGAGCAGTACTTC. Amino acid sequence: CASSPQGGTSLNRAYEQYF.